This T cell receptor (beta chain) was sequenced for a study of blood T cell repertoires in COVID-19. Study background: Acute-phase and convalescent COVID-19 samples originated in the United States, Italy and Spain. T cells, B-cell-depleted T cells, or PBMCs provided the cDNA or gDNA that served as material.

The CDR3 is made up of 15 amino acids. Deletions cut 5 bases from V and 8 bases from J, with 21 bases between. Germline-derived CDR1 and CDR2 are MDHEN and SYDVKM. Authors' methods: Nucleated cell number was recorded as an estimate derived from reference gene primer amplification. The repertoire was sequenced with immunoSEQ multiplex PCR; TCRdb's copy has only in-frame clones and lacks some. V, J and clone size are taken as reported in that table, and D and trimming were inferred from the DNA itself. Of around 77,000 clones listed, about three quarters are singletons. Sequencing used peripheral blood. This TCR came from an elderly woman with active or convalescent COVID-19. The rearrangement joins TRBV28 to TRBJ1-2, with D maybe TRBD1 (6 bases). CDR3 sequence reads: CASSLLTSGGQGYTF. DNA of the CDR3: TGTGCCAGCAGTCTCCTTACCAGCGGGGGCCAGGGCTACACCTTC.